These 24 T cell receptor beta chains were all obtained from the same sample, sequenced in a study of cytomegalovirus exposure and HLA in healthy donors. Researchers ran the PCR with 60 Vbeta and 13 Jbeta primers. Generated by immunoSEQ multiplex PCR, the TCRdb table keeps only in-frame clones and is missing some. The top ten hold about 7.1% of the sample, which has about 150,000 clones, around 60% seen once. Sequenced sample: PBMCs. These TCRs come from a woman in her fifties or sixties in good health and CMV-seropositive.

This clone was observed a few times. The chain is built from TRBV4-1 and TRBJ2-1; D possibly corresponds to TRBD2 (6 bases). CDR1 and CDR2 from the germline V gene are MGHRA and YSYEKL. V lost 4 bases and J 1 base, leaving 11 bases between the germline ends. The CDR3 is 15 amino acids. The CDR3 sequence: CASSPRLDSYNEQFF. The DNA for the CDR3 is TGCGCCAGCAGCCCTAGACTAGATTCCTACAATGAGCAGTTCTTC.

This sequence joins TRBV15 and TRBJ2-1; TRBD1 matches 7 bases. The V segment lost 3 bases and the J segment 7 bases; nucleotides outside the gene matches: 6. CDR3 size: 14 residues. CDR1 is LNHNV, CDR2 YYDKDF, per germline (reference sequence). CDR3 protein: CATSRDRFLNEQFF. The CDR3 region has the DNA TGTGCCACCAGCAGGGACAGGTTTTTGAATGAGCAGTTCTTC.

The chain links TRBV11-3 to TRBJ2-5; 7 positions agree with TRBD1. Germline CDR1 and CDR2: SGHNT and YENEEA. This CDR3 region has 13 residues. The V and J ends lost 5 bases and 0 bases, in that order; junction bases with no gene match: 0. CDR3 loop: CASSQGDQETQYF. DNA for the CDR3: TGTGCCAGCAGCCAGGGGGACCAAGAGACCCAGTACTTC.

This chain's CDR3 is CASSMSGQGAYEQYF. In DNA, the CDR3 is TGTGCCAGTAGTATGTCGGGACAGGGGGCCTACGAGCAGTACTTC. The chain is built from TRBV19 and TRBJ2-7, with 11 nucleotides matching TRBD1. Germline V gene sequence: CDR1 LNHDA, CDR2 SQIVND (reference sequence). CDR3 length equals 15 residues. V gave up 3 bases and J gave up 2 bases; unmatched junction bases: 3.

CDR3 bases: TGTGCCAGCAGCCGAAACTGGGACAGCCTAGGGTACTTC. As protein: CASSRNWDSLGYF. This chain uses TRBV7-2 with TRBJ2-5; 7 bases align to TRBD1. Germline trimming cut 5 bases from V and 13 bases from J; bases unmatched to any gene: 13. This CDR3 is built from 13 residues. Germline assignment: CDR1 SGHTA and CDR2 FQGNSA.

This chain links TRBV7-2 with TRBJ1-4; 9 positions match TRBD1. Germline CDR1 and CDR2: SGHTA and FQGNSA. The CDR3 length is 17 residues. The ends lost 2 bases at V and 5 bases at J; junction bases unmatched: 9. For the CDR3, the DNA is TGTGCCAGCAGCTTAATCGTCCGTGACAGGGGGAATGAAAAACTGTTTTTT. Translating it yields CASSLIVRDRGNEKLFF.

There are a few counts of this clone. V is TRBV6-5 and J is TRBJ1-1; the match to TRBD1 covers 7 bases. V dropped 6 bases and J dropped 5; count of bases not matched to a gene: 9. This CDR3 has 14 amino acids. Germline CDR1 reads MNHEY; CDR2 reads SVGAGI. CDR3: CASSLQTGRTEAFF. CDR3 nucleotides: TGTGCCAGCAGCCTTCAGACAGGGCGGACTGAAGCTTTCTTT.

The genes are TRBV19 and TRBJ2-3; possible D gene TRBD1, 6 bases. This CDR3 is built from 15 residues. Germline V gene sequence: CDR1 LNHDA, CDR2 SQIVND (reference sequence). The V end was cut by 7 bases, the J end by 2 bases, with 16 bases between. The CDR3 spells CASTGRGLVTDTQYF. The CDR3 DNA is TGTGCCAGTACGGGCAGGGGCTTGGTCACAGATACGCAGTATTTT.

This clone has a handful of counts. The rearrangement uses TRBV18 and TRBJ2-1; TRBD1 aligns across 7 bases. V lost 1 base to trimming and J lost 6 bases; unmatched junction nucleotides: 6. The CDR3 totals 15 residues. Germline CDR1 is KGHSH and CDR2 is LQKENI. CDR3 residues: CASSPLPSGGNEQFF. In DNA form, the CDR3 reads TGTGCCAGCTCACCACTCCCTTCAGGGGGCAATGAGCAGTTCTTC.

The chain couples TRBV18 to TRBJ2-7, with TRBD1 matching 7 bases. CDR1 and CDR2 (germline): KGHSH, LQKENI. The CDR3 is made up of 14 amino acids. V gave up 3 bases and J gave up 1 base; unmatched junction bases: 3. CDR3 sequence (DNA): TGTGCCAGCTCACCTTGGGACAGTTCCTACGAGCAGTACTTC. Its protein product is CASSPWDSSYEQYF.

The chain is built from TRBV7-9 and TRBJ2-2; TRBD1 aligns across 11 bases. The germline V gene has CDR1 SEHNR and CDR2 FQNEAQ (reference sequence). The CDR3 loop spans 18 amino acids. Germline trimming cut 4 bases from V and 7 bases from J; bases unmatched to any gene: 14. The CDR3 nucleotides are TGTGCCAGCAGCTCACCTTTTAGGACAGGGGGCGATGGCGGGGAGCTGTTTTTT. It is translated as CASSSPFRTGGDGGELFF.

The CDR3 nucleotides are TGCGCCAGCAGCCTGACAGGGACCAGCACAGATACGCAGTATTTT. It codes for CASSLTGTSTDTQYF. The gene calls are TRBV5-1 and TRBJ2-3, with 7 bases lining up with TRBD1. Germline CDR1 is SGHRS and CDR2 is YFSETQ. This CDR3 has 15 residues. J lost 0 bases, V lost 4 bases, and 5 bases had no gene match.

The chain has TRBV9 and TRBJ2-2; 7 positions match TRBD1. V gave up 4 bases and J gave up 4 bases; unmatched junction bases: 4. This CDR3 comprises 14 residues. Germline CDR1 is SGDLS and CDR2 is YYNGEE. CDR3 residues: CASSRDRTTGELFF. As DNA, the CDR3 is TGTGCCAGCAGCCGGGACAGAACCACCGGGGAGCTGTTTTTT.

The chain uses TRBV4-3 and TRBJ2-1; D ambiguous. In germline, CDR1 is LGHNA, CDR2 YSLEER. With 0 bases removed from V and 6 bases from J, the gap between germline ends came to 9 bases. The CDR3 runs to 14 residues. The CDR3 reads CASSQEPASNEQFF. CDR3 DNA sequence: TGCGCCAGCAGCCAAGAGCCAGCTAGCAATGAGCAGTTCTTC.

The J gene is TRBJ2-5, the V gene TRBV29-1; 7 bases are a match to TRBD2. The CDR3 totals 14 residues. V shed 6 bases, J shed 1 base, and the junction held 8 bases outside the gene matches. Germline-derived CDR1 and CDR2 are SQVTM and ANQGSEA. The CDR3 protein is CSVRPSGPQETQYF. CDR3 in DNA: TGCAGCGTCCGACCTAGCGGACCCCAAGAGACCCAGTACTTC.

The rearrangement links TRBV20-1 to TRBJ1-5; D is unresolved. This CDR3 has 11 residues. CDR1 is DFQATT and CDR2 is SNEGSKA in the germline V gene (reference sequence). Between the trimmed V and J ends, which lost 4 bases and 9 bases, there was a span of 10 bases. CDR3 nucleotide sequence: TGCAGTGCTACCGACGGGTCGCCCCAGCATTTT. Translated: CSATDGSPQHF.

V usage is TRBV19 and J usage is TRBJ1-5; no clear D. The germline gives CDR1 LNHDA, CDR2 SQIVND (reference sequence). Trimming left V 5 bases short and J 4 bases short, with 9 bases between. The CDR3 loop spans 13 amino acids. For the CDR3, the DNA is TGTGCCAGTAGTCGGGAGCGGAATCAGCCCCAGCATTTT. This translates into CASSRERNQPQHF.

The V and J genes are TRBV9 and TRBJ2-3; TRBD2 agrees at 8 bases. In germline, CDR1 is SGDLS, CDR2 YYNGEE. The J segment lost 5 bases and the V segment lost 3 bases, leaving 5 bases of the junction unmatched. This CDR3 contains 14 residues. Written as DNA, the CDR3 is TGTGCCAGCAGCGAGCGGACTAGCCAAGATACGCAGTATTTT. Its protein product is CASSERTSQDTQYF.

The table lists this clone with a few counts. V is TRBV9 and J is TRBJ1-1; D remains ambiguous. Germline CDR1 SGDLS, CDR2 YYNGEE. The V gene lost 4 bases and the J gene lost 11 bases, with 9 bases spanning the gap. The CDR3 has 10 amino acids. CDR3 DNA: TGTGCCAGCAGCTCAGGTGGGGCTTTCTTT. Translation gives CASSSGGAFF.

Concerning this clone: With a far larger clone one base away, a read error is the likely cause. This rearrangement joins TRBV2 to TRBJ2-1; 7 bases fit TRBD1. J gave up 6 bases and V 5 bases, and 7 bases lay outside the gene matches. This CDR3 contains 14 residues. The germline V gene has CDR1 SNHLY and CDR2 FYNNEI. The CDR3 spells CASSWTGTCNEQFF. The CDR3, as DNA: TGTGCCAGCAGTTGGACAGGCACCTGCAATGAGCAGTTCTTC.

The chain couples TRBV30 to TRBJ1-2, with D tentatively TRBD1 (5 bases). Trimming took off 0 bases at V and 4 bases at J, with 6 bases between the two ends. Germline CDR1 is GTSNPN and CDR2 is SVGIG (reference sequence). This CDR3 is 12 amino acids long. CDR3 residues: CAWSVTGYGYTF. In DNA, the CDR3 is TGTGCCTGGAGTGTAACAGGCTATGGCTACACCTTC.

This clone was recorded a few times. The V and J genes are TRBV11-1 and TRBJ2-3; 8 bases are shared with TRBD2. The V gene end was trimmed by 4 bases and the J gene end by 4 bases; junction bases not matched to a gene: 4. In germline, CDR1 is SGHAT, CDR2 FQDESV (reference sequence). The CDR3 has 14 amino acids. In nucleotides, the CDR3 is TGTGCCAGCAGCTCAAGGACTAGCTCAGATACGCAGTATTTT. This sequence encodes CASSSRTSSDTQYF.

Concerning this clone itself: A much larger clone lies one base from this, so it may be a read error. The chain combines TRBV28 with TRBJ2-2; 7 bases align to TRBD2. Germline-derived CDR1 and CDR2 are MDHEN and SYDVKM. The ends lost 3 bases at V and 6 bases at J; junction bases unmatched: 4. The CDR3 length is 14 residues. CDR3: CASSLAGAAGELFF. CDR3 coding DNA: TGTGCCAGCAGTTTGGCGGGAGCGGCCGGGGAGCTGTTTTTT. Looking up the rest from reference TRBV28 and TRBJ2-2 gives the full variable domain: DVKVTQSSRYLVKRTGEKVFLECVQDMDHENMFWYRQDPGLGLRLIYFSYDVKMKEKGDIPEGYSVSREKKERFSLILESASTNQTSMYLCASSLAGAAGELFFGEGSRLTVL.

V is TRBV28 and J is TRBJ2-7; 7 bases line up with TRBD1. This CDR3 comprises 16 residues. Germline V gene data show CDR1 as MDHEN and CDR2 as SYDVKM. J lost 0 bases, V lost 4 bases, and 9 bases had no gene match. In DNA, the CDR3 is TGTGCCAGCAGTTCACAGGGGTATAAGAACTCCTACGAGCAGTACTTC. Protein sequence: CASSSQGYKNSYEQYF.